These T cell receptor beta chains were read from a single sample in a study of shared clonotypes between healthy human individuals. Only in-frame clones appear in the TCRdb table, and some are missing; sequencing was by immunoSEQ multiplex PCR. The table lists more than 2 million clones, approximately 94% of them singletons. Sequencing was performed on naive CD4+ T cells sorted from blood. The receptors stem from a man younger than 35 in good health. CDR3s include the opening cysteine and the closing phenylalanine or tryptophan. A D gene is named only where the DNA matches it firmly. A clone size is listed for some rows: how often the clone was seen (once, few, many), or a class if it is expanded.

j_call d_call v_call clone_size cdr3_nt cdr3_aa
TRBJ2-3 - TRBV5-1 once TGCGCCAGCAGACAGATCACAGATACGCAGTATTTT CASRQITDTQYF
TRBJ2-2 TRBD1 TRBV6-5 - TGTGCCAGCAGTAACAGGGGTGCCGGGGAGCTGTTTTTT CASSNRGAGELFF
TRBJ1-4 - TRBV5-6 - TGTGCCAGCAGCTTGATTGGAGGGACGGGCGGTGAAAAACTGTTTTTT CASSLIGGTGGEKLFF
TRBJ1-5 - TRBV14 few TGTGCCAGCAGCCAATCCGAGGGGCAGCCCCAGCATTTT CASSQSEGQPQHF
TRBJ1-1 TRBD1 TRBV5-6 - TGTGCCAGCAGCTTCGGCCAGGGGGACACTGAAGCTTTCTTT CASSFGQGDTEAFF
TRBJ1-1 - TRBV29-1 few TGCAGCGTGTCCAGGGGTATCACTGAAGCTTTCTTT CSVSRGITEAFF
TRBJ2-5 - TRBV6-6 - TGTGCCAGCAGTTACAGTCCGCGAGAGACCCAGTACTTC CASSYSPRETQYF
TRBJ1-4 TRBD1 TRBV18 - TGTGCCAGCTCACTGACGGGACAGGGCTTCAATGAAAAACTGTTTTTT CASSLTGQGFNEKLFF
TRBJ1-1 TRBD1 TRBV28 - TGTGCCAGCAGTTTCGCAGGGGGCTTCTACACTGAAGCTTTCTTT CASSFAGGFYTEAFF
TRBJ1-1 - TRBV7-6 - TGTGCCAGCAGCTTTTTGACACCCACCGGGGACACTGAAGCTTTCTTT CASSFLTPTGDTEAFF
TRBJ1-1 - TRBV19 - TGTGCCAGTAGCCATAGACAGGTCCCTGAAGCTTTCTTT CASSHRQVPEAFF
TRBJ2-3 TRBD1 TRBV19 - TGTGCCAGTAGGGACAGGAGAAGCACAGATACGCAGTATTTT CASRDRRSTDTQYF
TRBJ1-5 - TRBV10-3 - TGTGCCACCTCAGGGAACCGGGACAATCAGCCCCAGCATTTT CATSGNRDNQPQHF
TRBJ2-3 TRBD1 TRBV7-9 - TGTGCCAGCAGCCGGGACAGGGGGGCAGATACGCAGTATTTT CASSRDRGADTQYF
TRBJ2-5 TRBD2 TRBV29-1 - TGCAGCGTCCGAACCCCGGGACTAAAAGGGACCCAGTACTTC CSVRTPGLKGTQYF
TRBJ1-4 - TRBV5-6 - TGTGCCAGCAGCTTGTCCCATATCGGAATTAATGAAAAACTGTTTTTT CASSLSHIGINEKLFF
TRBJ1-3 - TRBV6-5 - TGTGCCAGCAGTTACTCTTTATCTGGAAACACCATATATTTT CASSYSLSGNTIYF
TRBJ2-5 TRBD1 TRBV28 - TGTGCCAGCAGCAGTCGACAGGGGATCGCAGAGACCCAGTACTTC CASSSRQGIAETQYF
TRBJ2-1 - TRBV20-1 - TGCAGTGCTACCATCAATGAGCAGTTCTTC CSATINEQFF
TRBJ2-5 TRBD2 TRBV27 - TGTGCCAGCAGTCCGAGGACTAGCGGGGGTGGGGAGACCCAGTACTTC CASSPRTSGGGETQYF
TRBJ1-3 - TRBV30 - TGTGCCTGGAGTAGGGCCCGTGCCGGAAACACCATATATTTT CAWSRARAGNTIYF
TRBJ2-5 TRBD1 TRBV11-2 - TGTGCCAGCAGCTTAGATGAGGGGGCAAGGCAAGAGACCCAGTACTTC CASSLDEGARQETQYF
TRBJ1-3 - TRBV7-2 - TGTGCCAGCAGCTCGGGACCTGGAAACACCATATATTTT CASSSGPGNTIYF
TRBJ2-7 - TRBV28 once TGTGCCAGCAGTTTCCGGGGCCAGCAGTACTTC CASSFRGQQYF
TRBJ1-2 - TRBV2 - TGTGCCAGCAGTGGACATGCGATTGAGTCCTTC CASSGHAIESF
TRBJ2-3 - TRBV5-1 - TGCGCCAGCAGCTTAGGTCTGTTGTCTTCGAGCACAGATACGCAGTATTTT CASSLGLLSSSTDTQYF